The entry that follows covers one T cell receptor (beta chain) sequence. The antigen is unknown. The CDR3 has 16 amino acids. The germline V gene encodes CDR1 SEHNR and CDR2 FQNEAQ (reference sequence). J was trimmed by 4 bases and V by 2 bases; bases with no gene match: 6. These data are taken from a study of siplizumab effects on memory and regulatory T cells. The study's findings and limits: It seemed that naive T cells were more diverse than memory cells and were major contributors to the alloresponse. Tregs proliferating in siplizumab cultures lacked confirmation of their suppressive function. Unstimulated subset assignment was obtained for only a minor fraction of alloreactive clones.

The data were produced by immunoSEQ multiplex PCR, yet TCRdb's version contains in-frame clones alone and is incomplete. In the table there are some 120,000 clones, 94% of which are singletons. This chain joins TRBV7-9 and TRBJ2-3, with TRBD2 matching 10 bases. Specimen: non-Treg CD4+ T cells sorted from blood. The sequence was collected from a human donor in good health. The CDR3 DNA sequence: TGTGCCAGCAGCTTAAACCTAGCGGGAGATTCAGATACGCAGTATTTT. Its translation is CASSLNLAGDSDTQYF.